A single sample gave rise to the 26 T cell receptor beta chains below, sequenced in a study of graft-versus-host responses after intestinal transplantation. No antigen is known for these receptors. TCRdb's copy holds only in-frame clones and misses some; the assay was immunoSEQ multiplex PCR. The sample lists over 85,000 clones; about 93% were seen once. The source material was unstimulated CD8+ T cells sorted from spleen or lymph node cells, sampled before intestinal transplant. The origin of the receptors is a human donor who received an intestinal transplant.

This clone was recorded only once. The chain is built from TRBV13 and TRBJ2-7; D unclear. Trimming shortened V by 5 bases and J by 2 bases, and 13 bases separated the two germline ends. CDR3 length: 14 residues. Germline CDR1 is PRHDT and CDR2 is FYEKMQ (reference sequence). The CDR3 protein is CASSPRLSTYEQYF. CDR3 sequence (DNA): TGTGCCAGCAGCCCAAGGTTGTCCACCTACGAGCAGTACTTC.

The chain combines TRBV5-1 with TRBJ1-2, with 7 nucleotides matching TRBD1. This CDR3 has 15 residues. From germline, CDR1 is SGHRS and CDR2 YFSETQ. V lost 4 bases and J lost 3; bases outside the gene matches: 9. For the CDR3, the DNA is TGCGCCAGCAGCGCCCTAACAGGGGAGCACTATGGCTACACCTTC. Its protein is CASSALTGEHYGYTF.

This clone has a handful of counts. The chain employs TRBV6-6 and TRBJ2-7, with no clear D. This CDR3 is built from 11 residues. The ends were cut back, 7 bases at V and 5 bases at J, with 9 bases in the middle. Germline loops: CDR1 MNHNY, CDR2 SVGAGI (reference sequence). CDR3 nucleotides: TGTGCCAGCAACTTAGGTAACGAGCAGTACTTC. Protein product: CASNLGNEQYF.

Note on this clone: Different DNA sequences within this sample yield the same CDR3. The V gene is TRBV27, the J gene TRBJ2-1; D is ambiguous. Trimming removed 3 bases at V and 4 bases at J, with 7 bases between. The CDR3 runs to 13 residues. CDR1 and CDR2 from the germline V gene are MNHEY and SMNVEV (reference sequence). The CDR3 sequence: CASSLGGYNEQFF. CDR3 nucleotides: TGTGCCAGCAGTTTGGGCGGATACAATGAGCAGTTCTTC.

This clone came up once. V gene TRBV7-6 combines with J gene TRBJ2-2, with a tentative D call TRBD1 (6 bases). CDR3 length equals 13 residues. The germline gives CDR1 SGHVS, CDR2 FNYEAQ. Trimming pared 5 bases from V and 8 bases from J, leaving 12 bases between. This CDR3 is CASSPGTSGELFF. CDR3 in DNA: TGTGCCAGCAGCCCCGGGACATCTGGGGAGCTGTTTTTT.

The J gene is TRBJ2-7, the V gene TRBV4-1; the D gene is possibly TRBD1 (7 bases). Deletions cut 1 base from V and 7 bases from J, with 17 bases between. This CDR3 has 15 amino acids. Germline V gene sequence: CDR1 MGHRA, CDR2 YSYEKL. The CDR3: CASSQVLGRGEEQYF. As DNA, the CDR3 is TGCGCCAGCAGCCAAGTACTGGGCAGGGGGGAGGAGCAGTACTTC.

V usage is TRBV14 and J usage is TRBJ2-7; D is possibly TRBD2 (5 bases). Looked up from germline, CDR1 is SGHDN and CDR2 is FVKESK. V dropped 2 bases and J dropped 3 bases, with 8 bases sitting between them. This CDR3 has 13 residues. CDR3 in amino acids: CASSQRGLYEQYF. DNA for the CDR3: TGTGCCAGCAGCCAAAGAGGGCTCTACGAGCAGTACTTC.

CDR3 in amino acids: CASSDAGGRNTIYF. The CDR3 DNA sequence: TGCGCCAGCTCCGACGCCGGGGGACGAAACACCATATATTTT. The chain carries TRBV5-1 and TRBJ1-3; D perhaps matches TRBD1 (5 bases). V gave up 7 bases and J gave up 5 bases, with 16 bases separating them. From germline, CDR1 is SGHRS and CDR2 YFSETQ. The CDR3 extends over 14 amino acids.

The J gene is TRBJ2-7, the V gene TRBV7-6; D might be TRBD1 (6 bases). The germline V gene encodes CDR1 SGHVS and CDR2 FNYEAQ. Trimming left V 0 bases short and J 1 base short, with 13 bases between. The CDR3 totals 16 residues. This CDR3 is CASSLAVGQPSYEQYF. In DNA form, the CDR3 reads TGTGCCAGCAGCTTAGCAGTCGGACAGCCTTCCTACGAGCAGTACTTC.

CDR3 in DNA: TGCGCCAGCAGTGCCAGCGATCAGAACACCGGGGAGCTGTTTTTT. This encodes CASSASDQNTGELFF. This chain joins TRBV10-2 and TRBJ2-2; D is unresolved. V lost 4 bases and J lost 1, with 10 bases in between. Per germline, CDR1 WSHSY and CDR2 SAAADI. The CDR3 is 15 amino acids.

Only one count was recorded for this clone. The V and J genes are TRBV27 and TRBJ2-1, with 13 bases identical to TRBD2. The junction had 0 bases not matched to a gene; V was cut back by 6 bases and J by 4 bases. The CDR3 loop spans 14 amino acids. CDR1 is MNHEY, CDR2 SMNVEV, per germline (reference sequence). CDR3 sequence (DNA): TGTGCCAGCAGGGGACTAGCGGGATACAATGAGCAGTTCTTC. Encoded protein: CASRGLAGYNEQFF.

The gene calls are TRBV2 and TRBJ2-5; D is uncertain. Germline V gene lookup returns CDR1 SNHLY and CDR2 FYNNEI. V lost 8 bases and J lost 5, with 6 bases in between. The CDR3 is made up of 10 amino acids. Here the CDR3 reads CASRRETQYF. DNA of the CDR3: TGTGCCAGCCGCCGGGAGACCCAGTACTTC.

The gene calls are TRBV10-3 and TRBJ2-5; no clear D gene. The DNA end favors TRBJ2-7, so the J call may be wrong. CDR3 length: 11 amino acids. The germline gives CDR1 ENHRY, CDR2 SYGVKD. The CDR3 loop reads CAISDPTEQYF. Written as DNA, the CDR3 is TGTGCCATCAGTGATCCTACCGAGCAGTACTTC.

V gene TRBV7-9 combines with J gene TRBJ2-1; 8 bases line up with TRBD2. V dropped 2 bases and J dropped 7; count of bases not matched to a gene: 4. The germline gives CDR1 SEHNR, CDR2 FQNEAQ (reference sequence). CDR3 length: 14 residues. The CDR3 nucleotides are TGTGCCAGCAGCTTATTGGCTAGCGGGAATGAGCAGTTCTTC. Amino acids: CASSLLASGNEQFF.

The rearrangement links TRBV30 to TRBJ1-1; D remains ambiguous. The germline gives CDR1 GTSNPN, CDR2 SVGIG (reference sequence). Trimming stripped 3 bases from V and 0 bases from J, with 14 bases between. The CDR3 length is 15 residues. In DNA form, the CDR3 reads TGTGCCTGGAGACCCGACCCAGTTATGAACACTGAAGCTTTCTTT. Protein: CAWRPDPVMNTEAFF.

V usage is TRBV15 and J usage is TRBJ1-5; D uncertain. Per the germline V gene, CDR1 is LNHNV and CDR2 is YYDKDF (reference sequence). The CDR3 has 16 residues. V lost 0 bases, J lost 0 bases, and 9 bases lay in between. CDR3 in amino acids: CATSRDPSHSNQPQHF. Written as DNA, the CDR3 is TGTGCCACCAGCAGAGATCCAAGTCATAGCAATCAGCCCCAGCATTTT.

The chain combines TRBV9 with TRBJ2-1; tentatively, D is TRBD1 (6 bases). Germline loops: CDR1 SGDLS, CDR2 YYNGEE. The CDR3 length is 14 residues. The V end lost 4 bases, the J end lost 5 bases, and 13 bases lay between the germline ends. This CDR3 is CASSPRGGNNEQFF. The CDR3 coding sequence is TGTGCCAGCAGCCCCAGAGGGGGTAACAATGAGCAGTTCTTC.

The chain links TRBV19 to TRBJ2-3; 9 bases are shared with TRBD2. Losses at the gene ends were 6 bases for V and 3 bases for J; bases not matched to a gene: 1. This CDR3 is 13 amino acids long. Germline CDR1 LNHDA, CDR2 SQIVND (reference sequence). The CDR3 DNA is TGTGCCAGTAGGACTAGCGGAACAGATACGCAGTATTTT. Protein sequence: CASRTSGTDTQYF. The complete variable domain, with remaining parts taken from reference TRBV19 and TRBJ2-3, reads DGGITQSPKYLFRKEGQNVTLSCEQNLNHDAMYWYRQDPGQGLRLIYYSQIVNDFQKGDIAEGYSVSREKKESFPLTVTSAQKNPTAFYLCASRTSGTDTQYFGPGTRLTVL.

The chain joins TRBV27 to TRBJ2-7; TRBD1 might be the D (5 bases). The germline V gene has CDR1 MNHEY and CDR2 SMNVEV (reference sequence). This CDR3 has 14 amino acids. Deletions cut 5 bases from V and 3 bases from J, with 14 bases between. Here the CDR3 DNA reads TGTGCCAGCAGTCCAGGGTCGTCGAACTACGAGCAGTACTTC. It codes for CASSPGSSNYEQYF.

This clone was seen once. This chain uses TRBV27 with TRBJ2-1, with D hard to call. The germline V and J ends were trimmed by 5 bases and 7 bases, with 12 bases remaining between them. Germline lookup yields CDR1 MNHEY and CDR2 SMNVEV (reference sequence). This CDR3 is 13 amino acids long. DNA of the CDR3: TGTGCCAGCAGTACCCTTGGGGATAATGAGCAGTTCTTC. Its translation: CASSTLGDNEQFF.

This rearrangement joins TRBV29-1 to TRBJ2-5; no firm D call. Germline V gives CDR1 SQVTM, CDR2 ANQGSEA. The CDR3 runs to 12 residues. Deletions cut 3 bases from V and 0 bases from J, with 5 bases between. The CDR3 loop is CSVDPDQETQYF. CDR3 nucleotide sequence: TGCAGCGTTGATCCCGACCAAGAGACCCAGTACTTC.

The chain has TRBV11-1 and TRBJ2-7; D may be TRBD1 or TRBD2 (5 bases each). The CDR3 loop spans 14 amino acids. The germline V and J ends were trimmed by 5 bases and 4 bases, with 15 bases remaining between them. Germline V gives CDR1 SGHAT, CDR2 FQDESV (reference sequence). This chain's CDR3 is CASSDAGATYEQYF. CDR3 sequence (DNA): TGTGCCAGCAGCGATGCCGGGGCTACTTACGAGCAGTACTTC.

V gene TRBV7-8 combines with J gene TRBJ2-2; 9 nucleotides line up with TRBD2. Germline CDR1 and CDR2: SGHVS and FQNEAQ. This CDR3 is built from 16 residues. J was trimmed by 6 bases and V by 3 bases; bases with no gene match: 8. The CDR3 DNA sequence: TGTGCCAGCAGCTTCAGTTACCTAGCGGGACCCGGGGAGCTGTTTTTT. This encodes CASSFSYLAGPGELFF.

V gene TRBV4-2 combines with J gene TRBJ2-7; tentative D call: TRBD2 (5 bases). CDR1 is LGHNA, CDR2 YNFKEQ, per germline. The CDR3 extends over 15 amino acids. V was pared by 0 bases and J by 6 bases, with 15 bases between. The CDR3 DNA reads as TGTGCCAGCAGCCAAGAAGCTAGCCTCTGGGTCGAGCAGTACTTC. The encoded protein is CASSQEASLWVEQYF.

This rearrangement joins TRBV7-6 to TRBJ2-5; D might be TRBD2 (5 bases). The germline V gene has CDR1 SGHVS and CDR2 FNYEAQ. The length of the CDR3 is 14 residues. The V gene lost 5 bases and the J gene lost 2 bases, with 12 bases spanning the gap. The CDR3 DNA follows: TGTGCCAGCAGCGGCGGGCCGAAACAAGAGACCCAGTACTTC. This gives the protein CASSGGPKQETQYF.

This chain uses TRBV27 with TRBJ2-3; D gene unclear. The CDR3 is 15 residues long. V lost 6 bases and J 1 base, leaving 14 bases between the germline ends. Germline V gene lookup returns CDR1 MNHEY and CDR2 SMNVEV (reference sequence). CDR3 in amino acids: CASRTSQVRTDTQYF. For the CDR3, the DNA is TGTGCCAGCAGGACATCCCAGGTGCGCACAGATACGCAGTATTTT.